This TCR beta chain was observed in a study of blood T cell repertoires in COVID-19. Study-wide background: T cells, B-cell-depleted T cells, or PBMCs provided the cDNA or gDNA that served as material.

V dropped 3 bases and J dropped 5; count of bases not matched to a gene: 8. Per the germline V gene, CDR1 is SEHNR and CDR2 is FQNEAQ (reference sequence). The CDR3 totals 16 residues. Libraries were prepared by immunoSEQ multiplex PCR; TCRdb keeps only in-frame clonotypes and omits some of them. Of fewer than 300,000 clones listed, roughly 85% are singletons. The material sequenced was peripheral blood. The chain joins TRBV7-9 to TRBJ2-5; 11 bases agree with TRBD2. This clonotype was obtained from a human donor in a cohort sampled during active COVID-19. CDR3 amino acids: CASSFPLTSGAETQYF. The CDR3 bases are TGTGCCAGCAGCTTCCCCTTGACTAGCGGGGCGGAGACCCAGTACTTC. The entire variable domain, with the rest obtained from reference TRBV7-9 and TRBJ2-5, is as follows: DTGVSQNPRHKITKRGQNVTFRCDPISEHNRLYWYRQTLGQGPEFLTYFQNEAQLEKSRLLSDRFSAERPKGSFSTLEIQRTEQGDSAMYLCASSFPLTSGAETQYFGPGTRLLVL.